This T cell receptor beta chain was sequenced in a study of T-cell memory formation after mild COVID-19. Study-wide results and limits: Some SARS-CoV-2-responding clones were already detected in memory before infection. From day 15 to 85, contracting clones were balanced between CD4 and CD8, whereas later expanders leaned toward CD4+.

Each CDR3 protein gets one entry after TCRdb re-called the 5' RACE reads with MiXCR. The top ten hold roughly a fifth of the sample, which has a few hundred thousand distinct CDR3 sequences, roughly an eighth seen once. CDR3 length: 13 residues. Trimming left V 3 bases short and J 4 bases short, with 9 bases between. This clonotype has at least ten counts. The antigen is unknown. J is TRBJ2-5 and V is TRBV12-3 or TRBV12-4; D gene uncertain. The sequenced sample was PBMCs or a T cell subset sorted from them (not recorded which). The sequence came from a man aged 18-30 years who had mild COVID-19 (a few samples of this study predate the infection). Cell type and time point are not known. CDR3 region: CASSFGGSETQYF. The CDR3 bases are TGTGCCAGCAGTTTCGGTGGGTCAGAGACCCAGTACTTC.